This TCR beta chain was captured by sequencing in a study of T-cell memory formation after mild COVID-19. Across the whole study: In these data, TCR clusters were largely donor specific. The study's findings and limits: The study found balanced CD4/CD8 in clones contracting day 15 to 85 and a CD4+ lean in later expanders.

On this clonotype itself: Its matching antigen is unknown.

CDR1 is GTSNPN, CDR2 SVGIG, per germline (reference sequence). This CDR3 has 14 amino acids. V dropped 8 bases and J dropped 2 bases, with 16 bases sitting between them. Researchers used 5'RACE with constant-segment primers to make TCR alpha and TCR beta cDNA libraries that carry sample barcodes and UMIs. TCRdb recomputed calls from the 5' RACE reads with MiXCR, one row per CDR3 protein. Among roughly 47,000 distinct CDR3 sequences listed, about 7.3% were seen once. The chain couples TRBV30 to TRBJ1-5; D is undetermined. Sequenced material: PBMCs or a T cell subset sorted from them (not recorded which). The source is a man between 18 and 35 years old who had mild COVID-19 (a few samples of this study predate the infection). Cell type and time point are not known. The CDR3 DNA reads as TGTGCCCAGTCAGCCGGTCTAGGCAATCAGCCCCAGCATTTT. Residues: CAQSAGLGNQPQHF.